Listed here are 27 T cell receptor beta chains from one sample, sequenced in a study of blood T cell repertoires in COVID-19. The repertoire was sequenced with immunoSEQ multiplex PCR; TCRdb's copy has only in-frame clones and lacks some. The sample has 490,000 or so clones, roughly 90% seen once. The sample comprised PBMCs or T cells enriched from blood (not recorded which). Every receptor here comes from a woman aged 35 to 49 who had recovered from COVID-19.

V is TRBV7-9 and J is TRBJ2-7; maybe TRBD1 (5 bases). V lost 5 bases and J 5 bases, leaving 13 bases between the germline ends. The CDR3 runs to 13 residues. The germline V gene encodes CDR1 SEHNR and CDR2 FQNEAQ (reference sequence). The CDR3 DNA follows: TGTGCCAGCAGCAGGACAATGGAAAACGAGCAGTACTTC. It codes for CASSRTMENEQYF.

This clone appeared a single time. V gene TRBV5-1 combines with J gene TRBJ2-5, with 8 bases identical to TRBD1. The CDR3 spans 15 residues. The germline V gene encodes CDR1 SGHRS and CDR2 YFSETQ. J was trimmed by 4 bases and V by 0 bases; bases with no gene match: 5. As DNA, the CDR3 is TGCGCCAGCAGCTTGGACCCAGGGGGCCTAGAGACCCAGTACTTC. Protein sequence: CASSLDPGGLETQYF.

The chain recombines TRBV14 with TRBJ1-2, with D possibly being TRBD1 (6 bases). The V and J ends lost 6 bases and 10 bases respectively, with 21 bases between them. The CDR3 has 14 residues. Germline CDR1 reads SGHDN; CDR2 reads FVKESK. The CDR3 region is CASSPITGKKYYTF. CDR3 DNA sequence: TGTGCCAGCAGTCCGATTACAGGGAAGAAGTACTACACCTTC.

This clone appeared a single time. The V gene is TRBV19, the J gene TRBJ2-7; 10 bases line up with TRBD1. V was pared by 4 bases and J by 6 bases, with 6 bases of the junction left unmatched. This CDR3 contains 14 residues. In germline, CDR1 is LNHDA, CDR2 SQIVND (reference sequence). The CDR3 nucleotides are TGTGCCAGTAGTAAACTGGACAGGGGGGCCGAGCAGTACTTC. It specifies CASSKLDRGAEQYF.

CDR3 DNA sequence: TGTGCCACCAGCCGCGGGGGGCTTACTAACTATGGCTACACCTTC. It specifies CATSRGGLTNYGYTF. The rearrangement joins TRBV15 to TRBJ1-2; possibly TRBD1 for D (6 bases). The CDR3 is 15 residues long. V was trimmed by 5 bases and J by 0 bases, leaving 13 bases between them. Looked up from germline, CDR1 is LNHNV and CDR2 is YYDKDF (reference sequence).

On this clone: This specimen includes other DNA sequences encoding the same CDR3. J is TRBJ2-7 and V is TRBV27; the match to TRBD1 covers 9 bases. Germline V gene data show CDR1 as MNHEY and CDR2 as SMNVEV (reference sequence). The CDR3 runs to 14 residues. Germline trimming cut 5 bases from V and 4 bases from J; bases unmatched to any gene: 6. CDR3 region: CASSPGTGPYEQYF. DNA for the CDR3: TGTGCCAGCAGTCCCGGGACAGGGCCGTACGAGCAGTACTTC.

The V call is TRBV10-3, the J call TRBJ1-5, with D possibly matching TRBD1 (6 bases). V was trimmed by 10 bases and J by 4 bases, leaving 14 bases between them. The CDR3 extends over 13 amino acids. Germline CDR1 is ENHRY and CDR2 is SYGVKD. Written as DNA, the CDR3 is TGTGCCACCTTGGGGGGGGCAAATCAGCCCCAGCATTTT. It specifies CATLGGANQPQHF.

Remarks on this clone: The sample carries other DNA sequences with the same CDR3. The V and J genes are TRBV6-5 and TRBJ2-1, with D uncertain. V dropped 6 bases and J dropped 1 base, with 7 bases sitting between them. Germline V CDR1 and CDR2: MNHEY, SVGAGI. The CDR3 spans 13 residues. In DNA form, the CDR3 reads TGTGCCAGCAGCAGTTTGTCCTACAATGAGCAGTTCTTC. This translates into CASSSLSYNEQFF.

The chain couples TRBV5-8 to TRBJ2-5, with D tentatively TRBD2 (6 bases). Trimming removed 2 bases from V and 3 bases from J, with 8 bases in between. Germline-derived CDR1 and CDR2 are SGHTS and YDEGEE. CDR3 length equals 13 residues. The CDR3, as DNA: TGTGCCAGCAGCTTTAGCGGAAAAGAGACCCAGTACTTC. Translation gives CASSFSGKETQYF. Variable domain in full (rest from reference TRBV5-8 and TRBJ2-5): EAGVTQSPTHLIKTRGQQATLRCSPISGHTSVYWYQQALGLGLQFLLWYDEGEERNRGNFPPRFSGRQFPNYSSELNVNALELEDSALYLCASSFSGKETQYFGPGTRLLVL.

The V and J genes are TRBV5-6 and TRBJ1-2; no reliable D call. Germline CDR1 and CDR2: SGHDT and YYEEEE. The CDR3 runs to 15 residues. The V and J ends lost 2 bases and 4 bases respectively, with 15 bases between them. DNA for the CDR3: TGTGCCAGCAGCTTTTCCCCGACGGAGGTCTATGGCTACACCTTC. Translated: CASSFSPTEVYGYTF.

V is TRBV7-2 and J is TRBJ2-7; D perhaps matches TRBD2 (5 bases). Trimming cost V 2 bases and J 0 bases, with 8 bases left between them. Germline V gene sequence: CDR1 SGHTA, CDR2 FQGNSA. The CDR3 has 14 residues. The DNA for the CDR3 is TGTGCCAGCAGCTTACAAGGACTCTCCTACGAGCAGTACTTC. Its translation: CASSLQGLSYEQYF.

The chain recombines TRBV3-1 (or the pseudogene TRBV3-2) with TRBJ1-1; TRBD1 is a possible D gene (6 bases). Germline V CDR1 and CDR2: LGHDT, YNNKEL (reference sequence). The CDR3 sequence is 14 residues long. Trimming stripped 1 base from V and 4 bases from J, with 10 bases between. CDR3 DNA: TGTGCCAGCAGCCAAGTGCGAGGGGGCACTGAAGCTTTCTTT. It specifies CASSQVRGGTEAFF.

The V call is TRBV4-1, the J call TRBJ2-5, with 10 bases identical to TRBD2. V was pared by 1 base and J by 3 bases, with 8 bases of the junction left unmatched. This CDR3 spans 17 amino acids. From germline, CDR1 is MGHRA and CDR2 YSYEKL. CDR3 nucleotides: TGCGCCAGCAGCCAAGCCCTAGCGGGAGAGTTCAAAGAGACCCAGTACTTC. Translating gives CASSQALAGEFKETQYF.

The chain employs TRBV7-9 and TRBJ2-1; 9 bases are a match to TRBD2. This CDR3 is built from 18 residues. Germline CDR1 is SEHNR and CDR2 is FQNEAQ (reference sequence). V gave up 5 bases and J gave up 4 bases; unmatched junction bases: 15. Here the CDR3 reads CASSLGWEPSGDYNEQFF. The CDR3 DNA sequence: TGTGCCAGCAGCCTCGGATGGGAACCTAGCGGGGATTACAATGAGCAGTTCTTC.

The rearrangement joins TRBV6-1 to TRBJ1-2; TRBD1 is a possible D gene (5 bases). The length of the CDR3 is 12 residues. Germline lookup yields CDR1 MNHNS and CDR2 SASEGT. Trimming took off 3 bases at V and 6 bases at J, with 8 bases between the two ends. CDR3 nucleotides: TGTGCCAGCAGTGAGGACATCAATGGCTACACCTTC. Protein sequence: CASSEDINGYTF.

On this clone itself: Other nucleotide sequences from this sample produce the same CDR3. The CDR3 loop reads CASSSAGAYEQYF. Written as DNA, the CDR3 is TGTGCCAGCTCGTCAGCGGGAGCTTACGAGCAGTACTTC. The chain links TRBV19 to TRBJ2-7; 8 nucleotides line up with TRBD2. This CDR3 has 13 amino acids. Trimming cost V 9 bases and J 4 bases; bases outside gene matches: 8. Germline V gene data show CDR1 as LNHDA and CDR2 as SQIVND (reference sequence).

The CDR3 DNA is TGTGCCAGCTCACCACCTTTTACAGGTCCCTACGAGCAGTACTTC. This codes for CASSPPFTGPYEQYF. The rearrangement joins TRBV18 to TRBJ2-7; possibly TRBD1 for D (5 bases). The ends were cut back, 0 bases at V and 2 bases at J, with 11 bases in the middle. The CDR3 is 15 amino acids. Germline lookup yields CDR1 KGHSH and CDR2 LQKENI.

The chain is built from TRBV21-1 and TRBJ1-2. TRBV21-1 is tagged as a pseudogene. The CDR3 has 17 amino acids. Here the CDR3 reads CASSKVGEGRGFEGYTF. In DNA, the CDR3 is TGTGCCAGCAGCAAAGTGGGGGAGGGCAGGGGATTCGAAGGCTACACCTTC.

The chain employs TRBV10-3 and TRBJ1-5, with TRBD1 matching over 8 bases. This CDR3 region has 16 residues. Germline CDR1 reads ENHRY; CDR2 reads SYGVKD. V trimming: 2 bases; J trimming: 3 bases; junction bases outside the gene matches: 6. The DNA for the CDR3 is TGTGCCATCAGTGAGGGGACAGGAAAGGACAATCAGCCCCAGCATTTT. Amino acid sequence: CAISEGTGKDNQPQHF.

The chain is built from TRBV6-2 or TRBV6-3 and TRBJ1-1, with D perhaps TRBD1 (6 bases). The germline V gene encodes CDR1 MNHEY and CDR2 SVGEGT. This CDR3 comprises 13 residues. Trimming stripped 2 bases from V and 6 bases from J, with 10 bases between. This CDR3 reads CASSYTGWAEAFF. Here the CDR3 DNA reads TGTGCCAGCAGTTACACAGGGTGGGCTGAAGCTTTCTTT.

This sequence joins TRBV5-4 and TRBJ2-1, with D tentatively TRBD2 (5 bases). Trimming left V 0 bases short and J 6 bases short, with 13 bases between. There are 15 residues in the CDR3. Per germline, CDR1 SGHNT and CDR2 YYREEE (reference sequence). The CDR3 loop is CASSLDNHAGNEQFF. The CDR3 DNA follows: TGTGCCAGCAGCTTGGACAACCATGCGGGCAATGAGCAGTTCTTC.

The chain links TRBV5-6 to TRBJ1-4, with D tentatively TRBD1 (6 bases). Trimming took off 2 bases at V and 4 bases at J, with 18 bases between the two ends. The V gene's germline CDR1 is SGHDT and CDR2 YYEEEE. CDR3 length equals 17 residues. DNA for the CDR3: TGTGCCAGCAGCTTCTATCGGACGCAGGGGCTTAATGAAAAACTGTTTTTT. The encoded protein is CASSFYRTQGLNEKLFF.

The rearrangement links TRBV5-1 to TRBJ2-5; D is perhaps TRBD1 (6 bases). The germline V gene encodes CDR1 SGHRS and CDR2 YFSETQ. Trimming removed 2 bases at V and 4 bases at J, with 15 bases between. The CDR3 runs to 15 residues. CDR3 sequence (DNA): TGCGCCAGCAGCTTTGGGACACCGGGCCGAGAGACCCAGTACTTC. Translating it yields CASSFGTPGRETQYF.

There are a few counts of this clone. The V call is TRBV6-2 or TRBV6-3, the J call TRBJ1-2; weak D call: TRBD1 (6 bases). V lost 0 bases, J lost 7 bases, and 12 bases lay in between. CDR1 and CDR2 from the germline V gene are MNHEY and SVGEGT. The CDR3 consists of 14 residues. This chain's CDR3 is CASSYSFRGAGYTF. The CDR3 DNA reads as TGTGCCAGCAGTTACTCGTTCAGGGGTGCTGGCTACACCTTC.

The chain carries TRBV29-1 and TRBJ1-1; D not certain. CDR1 is SQVTM, CDR2 ANQGSEA, per germline. This CDR3 comprises 12 residues. V was shortened by 6 bases and J by 1 base, with 9 bases between the two germline ends. CDR3 sequence reads: CSVKPPNTEAFF. The CDR3 DNA reads TGCAGCGTAAAGCCCCCGAACACTGAAGCTTTCTTT.

The V and J genes are TRBV20-1 and TRBJ1-5; TRBD1 is a possible D gene (5 bases). The CDR3 spans 13 residues. Trimming cost V 4 bases and J 0 bases, with 7 bases left between them. The germline V gene encodes CDR1 DFQATT and CDR2 SNEGSKA (reference sequence). CDR3 sequence: CSATDSSNQPQHF. The CDR3 nucleotides read TGCAGTGCTACTGACAGTAGCAATCAGCCCCAGCATTTT.

This chain uses TRBV3-1 (or the pseudogene TRBV3-2) with TRBJ1-6, with a tentative D call TRBD1 (6 bases). Germline-derived CDR1 and CDR2 are LGHDT and YNNKEL (reference sequence). Trimming cost V 2 bases and J 7 bases, with 9 bases left between them. The CDR3 has 14 residues. The CDR3 is CASSQWDTNSPLHF. The CDR3, as DNA: TGTGCCAGCAGCCAATGGGACACAAATTCACCCCTCCACTTT.